Reported below is one T cell receptor (beta chain). Sample-barcoded 5' priming and a J-beta primer mix drove a second PCR of roughly 6 to 12 cycles. TCRdb redid the calling of the 5' RACE reads with MiXCR, one entry per CDR3 protein. This sample has about 760,000 distinct CDR3 sequences, with approximately 25% found just once. These data belong to a study of blood T cells in healthy people across ages. Trimming shortened V by 0 bases and J by 7 bases, and 10 bases separated the two germline ends. The CDR3 has 14 amino acids. Germline assignment: CDR1 LNHNV and CDR2 YYDKDF (reference sequence). The sample was also linked to a second study, of T cells of mothers and their children. As that study records: The sample comes from 8 or 9 healthy Caucasian donors: mothers and children. Reads recorded for TCR beta CDR3 numbered over 8 million per mother and some 2.7 million per child.

The receptor was derived from a boy aged 5-17 years in good health. Sequencing was carried out using blood. This chain connects TRBV15 to TRBJ2-1; D is unresolved. The DNA for the CDR3 is TGTGCCACCAGCAGAGATGAAGCGTATAATGAGCAGTTCTTC. Its protein product is CATSRDEAYNEQFF.